Sequencing of this T cell receptor (beta chain) was carried out in a study of tumor-infiltrating lymphocytes in primary liver carcinoma. About the study: These were node-negative, non-metastatic T1-T3 tumors of about 4.2 to 11 cm. The yield of productive TCRbeta reads per sample was roughly 3.65 to 7.13 million and was similar across tissue types. Study-level findings and limits: Samples were bulk unsorted, so CD4+ and CD8+ repertoires were not compared. Tumor top-250-clone fractions significantly exceeded those of blood (p = 0.039).

Constant-region priming of around 500 ng total RNA yielded TCR beta cDNA. Employing slightly modified ARM-PCR, three nested multiplex PCR rounds were run, and these gave rise to the TCR beta libraries. From the multiplex PCR reads, TCRdb called clonotypes with MiXCR, one entry per CDR3 protein. The sample consists of hundreds of thousands of distinct CDR3 sequences, 65% of them appearing once. For blood RNA, unsorted whole blood served as the source, and germline DNA was extracted too. A remark on this clonotype: Its target is not known.

The clonotype originates from a middle-aged man with primary liver carcinoma and hepatitis B virus infection. What was sequenced was peripheral blood.

Here the CDR3 DNA reads TGCGCCAGCAGCCCGGTACCGGGACTAGGGACCGGGGAGCTGTTTTTT. This gives the protein CASSPVPGLGTGELFF. The rearrangement uses TRBV5-1 and TRBJ2-2; 8 positions match TRBD2. From germline, CDR1 is SGHRS and CDR2 YFSETQ. V shed 4 bases, J shed 5 bases, and the junction held 10 bases outside the gene matches. The length of the CDR3 is 16 residues.